A selection of T cell receptor beta chains follows, all from one sample in a study of regulatory T cells in long-lasting Graves disease. TCRdb passed the multiplex PCR reads through MiXCR, listing each CDR3 protein once. The sample lists some 320,000 distinct CDR3 sequences, 18% seen once, with more than 30% in the top ten. The starting material was peripheral blood mononuclear cells (PBMCs), obtained at new diagnosis, from a patient treated with antithyroid drugs. The receptors originated from a female donor with Graves disease. Both conserved end residues are part of each CDR3. D genes are given only for firm matches. The size entry is marked missing in some rows and otherwise reads once, few, many or a size class.

V,D,size,J,CDR3,DNA
TRBV11-2,TRBD1,once,TRBJ2-1,CASSRTDRGLGNEQFF,TGTGCCAGCAGCCGAACGGACAGGGGGCTGGGCAATGAGCAGTTCTTC
TRBV2,.,many,TRBJ2-2,CASSEAGQGTGELFF,TGTGCCAGCAGTGAAGCGGGGCAGGGAACCGGGGAGCTGTTTTTT
TRBV2,TRBD1,many,TRBJ1-5,CATTGEGQPQHF,TGTGCCACGACAGGGGAGGGTCAGCCCCAGCATTTT
TRBV7-9,.,few,TRBJ2-4,CASSPRDHNIQYF,TGTGCCAGCAGCCCCCGGGACCACAACATTCAGTACTTC
TRBV5-6,TRBD2,many,TRBJ2-7,CASSLGLAEFDEQYF,TGTGCCAGCAGCTTGGGACTAGCGGAGTTTGATGAGCAGTACTTC
TRBV19,.,many,TRBJ1-4,CASSVSRDIEKLFF,TGTGCCAGTAGTGTCTCCCGGGACATTGAAAAACTGTTTTTT
TRBV3-1,TRBD1,.,TRBJ1-3,CASSMDRAPSGNTIYF,TGTGCCAGCAGCATGGACAGGGCGCCTTCTGGAAACACCATATATTTT
TRBV7-9,.,.,TRBJ1-4,CASSFEATNEKLFF,TGTGCCAGCAGCTTCGAAGCAACTAATGAAAAACTGTTTTTT
TRBV19,.,few,TRBJ2-7,CASSMVGGPYEQYF,TGTGCCAGTAGTATGGTCGGGGGGCCCTACGAGCAGTACTTC
TRBV29-1,TRBD1,.,TRBJ1-1,CSGGQGREAFF,TGCAGCGGAGGACAGGGAAGGGAAGCTTTCTTT
TRBV7-9,.,.,TRBJ2-7,CASSLGFGVTEQYF,TGTGCCAGCAGCCTTGGTTTTGGGGTTACGGAGCAGTACTTC
TRBV6-1,TRBD1,few,TRBJ2-1,CASRTGDGYNEQFF,TGTGCCAGCAGGACAGGGGACGGCTACAATGAGCAGTTCTTC
TRBV7-8,TRBD1,few,TRBJ1-3,CASSLKGASTGNTIYF,TGTGCCAGCAGCTTAAAGGGGGCGTCGACTGGAAACACCATATATTTT
TRBV6-2/TRBV6-3,.,few,TRBJ1-2,CASSEVPGAGGYTF,TGTGCCAGCAGTGAAGTGCCAGGGGCAGGGGGCTACACCTTC
TRBV2,.,many,TRBJ1-4,CASSGWRSTNEKLFF,TGTGCCAGCAGTGGTTGGAGGTCAACTAATGAAAAACTGTTTTTT
TRBV7-9,TRBD1,many,TRBJ2-1,CASTVQGANEQFF,TGTGCCAGCACCGTACAGGGGGCGAATGAGCAGTTCTTC
TRBV3-1,TRBD1,.,TRBJ2-4,CASEPSHLGRQGNIQYF,TGTGCCAGCGAGCCAAGCCATCTGGGGCGACAGGGAAACATTCAGTACTTC
TRBV7-9,TRBD1,many,TRBJ2-7,CASSSPGQYYEQYF,TGTGCCAGCAGCTCCCCGGGACAGTACTACGAGCAGTACTTC
TRBV7-9,TRBD1,many,TRBJ2-7,CASSFSSGTGNEQYF,TGTGCCAGCAGCTTTTCCTCCGGGACAGGGAATGAGCAGTACTTC
TRBV11-1,.,many,TRBJ2-3,CASSFRLRDHVDTQYF,TGTGCCAGCAGCTTTCGTCTAAGGGACCATGTCGATACGCAGTATTTT
TRBV19,.,many,TRBJ2-1,CASSIDLGPGYNEQFF,TGTGCCAGTAGTATCGATTTGGGACCCGGGTACAATGAGCAGTTCTTC
TRBV11-3,TRBD1,.,TRBJ2-1,CASSSKPGQVYNEQFF,TGTGCCAGCAGCTCCAAACCGGGACAGGTGTACAATGAGCAGTTCTTC
TRBV12-5,.,many,TRBJ2-7,CALLRDTQYEQYF,TGTGCTCTACTCCGGGACACACAGTACGAGCAGTACTTC
TRBV4-1,.,few,TRBJ2-2,CASSQVGAGELFF,TGCGCCAGCAGCCAAGTGGGAGCCGGGGAGCTGTTTTTT
TRBV10-3,TRBD2,.,TRBJ2-1,CAIPQTYAGGGQRYNEQFF,TGTGCCATCCCCCAGACCTATGCGGGAGGCGGTCAAAGATACAATGAGCAGTTCTTC
TRBV11-2,.,.,TRBJ2-1,CASSLGSGEDYNEQFF,TGTGCCAGCAGCTTAGGGAGTGGAGAGGACTACAATGAGCAGTTCTTC
TRBV12-3/TRBV12-4,.,many,TRBJ2-7,CASSSTGLDYEQYF,TGTGCCAGCAGTTCAACGGGACTTGACTACGAGCAGTACTTC
TRBV27,.,.,TRBJ1-5,CASSLWGHHLRGSQPQHF,TGTGCCAGCAGTTTATGGGGACATCACCTAAGGGGCAGTCAGCCCCAGCATTTT
TRBV5-1,.,many,TRBJ2-1,CASSRQRTGHNEQFF,TGCGCCAGCAGCCGCCAAAGGACTGGCCACAATGAGCAGTTCTTC
TRBV4-2,.,few,TRBJ2-4,CASSALRDNLAKNIQYF,TGTGCCAGCAGCGCCCTCCGGGACAACCTAGCCAAAAACATTCAGTACTTC
TRBV12-3/TRBV12-4,.,many,TRBJ1-2,CASSFWVSNYGYTF,TGTGCCAGCAGTTTTTGGGTCTCTAACTATGGCTACACCTTC
TRBV6-1,.,many,TRBJ1-4,CASSEPVLGEKLFF,TGTGCCAGCAGTGAACCCGTTCTTGGGGAAAAACTGTTTTTT
TRBV27,TRBD1,many,TRBJ2-1,CASSKDRAQYNEQFF,TGTGCCAGCAGTAAGGACAGGGCGCAGTACAATGAGCAGTTCTTC
TRBV5-4,TRBD2,.,TRBJ2-5,CAAGAAGGGETQYF,TGTGCCGCGGGGGCAGCGGGAGGAGGGGAGACCCAGTACTTC
TRBV6-4,TRBD2,many,TRBJ2-2,CASSDSTSGSTGELFF,TGTGCCAGCAGTGACTCGACTAGCGGGAGCACCGGGGAGCTGTTTTTT
TRBV2,TRBD2,.,TRBJ2-3,CASKLLAGGLGDTQYF,TGTGCCAGCAAGCTACTAGCGGGAGGTCTGGGAGATACGCAGTATTTT
TRBV12-3/TRBV12-4,TRBD2,many,TRBJ2-7,CASSLARGSGSYEQYF,TGTGCCAGCAGTTTAGCGCGGGGTAGCGGGTCCTACGAGCAGTACTTC
TRBV5-6,TRBD2,many,TRBJ2-5,CASSWSTGRAIVEETQYF,TGTGCCAGCAGCTGGTCGACCGGGAGGGCCATCGTCGAAGAGACCCAGTACTTC
TRBV20-1,.,many,TRBJ2-6,CSARESGGANVLTF,TGCAGTGCTAGAGAGTCTGGAGGGGCCAACGTCCTGACTTTC
TRBV3-1,.,many,TRBJ1-1,CASSQEGWKAFF,TGTGCCAGCAGCCAAGAAGGGTGGAAAGCTTTCTTT
TRBV13,TRBD1,few,TRBJ1-5,CASSRTGDNQPQHF,TGTGCCAGCAGCCGGACAGGGGATAATCAGCCCCAGCATTTT
TRBV6-1,.,many,TRBJ2-2,CASTRGTGELFF,TGTGCCAGCACACGGGGTACCGGGGAGCTGTTTTTT
TRBV5-5,.,.,TRBJ2-1,CASSFLGFPGTQHNEQFF,TGTGCCAGCAGCTTTCTCGGTTTCCCCGGGACGCAACACAATGAGCAGTTCTTC
TRBV6-1,.,many,TRBJ1-2,CASSPRASRENGYTF,TGTGCCAGCAGCCCCCGGGCCTCACGCGAAAATGGCTACACCTTC
TRBV28,TRBD1,many,TRBJ2-7,CASSPASGTGINEQYF,TGTGCCAGCAGCCCTGCAAGCGGGACAGGGATCAACGAGCAGTACTTC
TRBV11-2,.,many,TRBJ2-1,CASRLVSNEQFF,TGTGCCAGCAGGCTAGTTAGCAATGAGCAGTTCTTC
TRBV6-1,.,many,TRBJ2-5,CASSEVLSRTQYF,TGTGCCAGCAGTGAAGTGCTCTCGCGGACCCAGTACTTC
TRBV6-1,.,.,TRBJ2-1,CAVGGRGSPYNEQFF,TGTGCCGTCGGGGGTAGGGGAAGCCCCTACAATGAGCAGTTCTTC
TRBV12-3/TRBV12-4,.,many,TRBJ1-4,CASSLSGDNEKLFF,TGTGCCAGCAGTTTAAGCGGAGATAATGAAAAACTGTTTTTT
TRBV5-1,.,many,TRBJ2-3,CASSLNQGSSNF,TGCGCCAGCAGCTTGAATCAAGGTAGCAGCAATTTT